The 20 T cell receptor beta chains below come from one sample, sequenced in a study of neurological immune-mediated disorders. One entry per CDR3 protein results from TCRdb running MiXCR on the 5' RACE reads. The table lists about 60,000 distinct CDR3 sequences, about 4% of them singletons. Sample: PBMCs. The receptors derive from a man aged 45-65 years with multiple sclerosis.

This clonotype was seen at least ten times. The chain is built from TRBV21-1 and TRBJ2-6; the table's D call, TRBD1, has no DNA check behind it. TRBV21-1 is a pseudogene. The CDR3 runs to 17 residues. The CDR3 DNA is TGTGCCAGCGGAAGGGACAGGGAGACGTCTGGGGCCAACGTCCTGACTTTC. Translating gives CASGRDRETSGANVLTF.

This clonotype was detected many times. This chain joins TRBV12-3 or TRBV12-4 and TRBJ1-6; TRBD1 agrees at 9 bases. This CDR3 region has 15 residues. With 6 bases clipped from V and 5 bases from J, the junction kept 5 bases outside the gene matches. In DNA form, the CDR3 reads TGTGCCAGCAGCAAGGGACAGGGTGATAATTCACCCCTCCACTTT. Protein: CASSKGQGDNSPLHF.

This clonotype was detected many times. The genes are TRBV24-1 and TRBJ2-2, with 8 bases that match TRBD1. The germline V gene encodes CDR1 KGHDR and CDR2 SFDVKD. This CDR3 has 16 amino acids. The J segment lost 2 bases and the V segment lost 2 bases, leaving 3 bases of the junction unmatched. CDR3: CATSDYGTGNTGELFF. The DNA of the CDR3 is TGTGCCACCAGTGATTACGGGACAGGCAACACCGGGGAGCTGTTTTTT.

This clonotype has ten or more counts. The J gene is TRBJ1-2, the V gene TRBV29-1; 8 nucleotides align to TRBD1. Germline V gene sequence: CDR1 SQVTM, CDR2 ANQGSEA. The CDR3 is 13 residues long. J lost 8 bases, V lost 7 bases, and 12 bases had no gene match. Here the CDR3 reads CSGDSTGGMGYTF. CDR3 bases: TGCAGCGGAGACAGTACAGGGGGAATGGGCTACACCTTC.

At least ten counts were recorded for this clonotype. This rearrangement joins TRBV20-1 to TRBJ2-1; a weak D match, TRBD2 (6 bases). V was clipped by 1 base and J by 0 bases, with 10 bases between them. CDR3 length equals 15 residues. CDR1 is DFQATT and CDR2 is SNEGSKA in the germline V gene (reference sequence). This CDR3 reads CSARVAASSYNEQFF. The CDR3 region has the DNA TGCAGTGCTAGAGTAGCGGCCTCCTCCTACAATGAGCAGTTCTTC.

The chain employs TRBV28 and TRBJ1-1; 7 nucleotides match TRBD1. The CDR3 has 11 residues. Germline CDR1 MDHEN, CDR2 SYDVKM. V lost 11 bases and J lost 7; bases outside the gene matches: 7. The CDR3 DNA sequence: TGTGCCGAACAGGGGCGGGGTGAAGCTTTCTTT. This gives the protein CAEQGRGEAFF.

This clonotype was picked up a small number of times. This chain links TRBV24-1 with TRBJ2-7; either TRBD1 or TRBD2 may fit D (5 bases each). CDR1 is KGHDR, CDR2 SFDVKD, per germline. The V and J ends lost 12 bases and 3 bases respectively, with 14 bases between them. The CDR3 runs 12 residues. CDR3 sequence reads: CAPQTEGYEQYF. In DNA form, the CDR3 reads TGTGCCCCACAGACAGAGGGCTACGAGCAGTACTTC.

In its sample, this clonotype was seen many times. The chain recombines TRBV12-3 or TRBV12-4 with TRBJ2-1; D remains ambiguous. V was trimmed by 5 bases and J by 0 bases, leaving 11 bases between them. There are 15 residues in the CDR3. The CDR3 reads CASSATWSSYNEQFF. The DNA for the CDR3 is TGTGCCAGCAGTGCTACTTGGAGCTCCTACAATGAGCAGTTCTTC.

This clonotype was recorded at least ten times. The chain recombines TRBV12-3 or TRBV12-4 with TRBJ2-7, with unresolved D. The CDR3 spans 14 residues. Deletions cut 3 bases from V and 7 bases from J, with 16 bases between. CDR3 coding DNA: TGTGCCAGCAGTTTTCCGGCCCGAGGAGTAGAGCAGTACTTC. It is translated as CASSFPARGVEQYF.

Of note for this clonotype: The germline gene is not matched at one end of the junction; a read error may be the cause. V gene TRBV28 combines with J gene TRBJ1-5; 7 bases map to TRBD1. Germline V lookup: CDR1 MDHEN, CDR2 SYDVKM. The CDR3 is made up of 14 amino acids. The CDR3 bases are TGTACCAGCAGTCGCACAGGGGACAATCAGCCCCAGAATTTT. This translates into CTSSRTGDNQPQNF.

This clonotype occurred many times. This chain connects TRBV12-3 or TRBV12-4 to TRBJ2-2; D perhaps matches TRBD2 (6 bases). Trimming left V 3 bases short and J 5 bases short, with 7 bases between. The CDR3 is made up of 13 amino acids. The CDR3, as DNA: TGTGCCAGCAGTTTTCGGGGGACCGGGGAGCTGTTTTTT. Amino acid sequence: CASSFRGTGELFF.

This clonotype showed up many times. The chain carries TRBV5-1 and TRBJ2-3; D not resolved. Germline CDR1 SGHRS, CDR2 YFSETQ. There are 11 residues in the CDR3. Trimming took off 6 bases at V and 3 bases at J, with 5 bases between the two ends. For the CDR3, the DNA is TGCGCCAGCACTACGACAGATACGCAGTATTTT. It is translated as CASTTTDTQYF.

This clonotype was recorded many times. This rearrangement joins TRBV7-3 to TRBJ2-1; D ambiguous. This CDR3 comprises 13 residues. Germline V CDR1 and CDR2: SGHTA, FQGTGA. V lost 4 bases, J lost 4 bases, and 8 bases lay in between. CDR3 protein: CASSSTQYNEQFF. The CDR3 region has the DNA TGTGCCAGCAGCTCGACACAGTACAATGAGCAGTTCTTC.

This clonotype was seen ten or more times. The CDR3 sequence is CASSLSGGTYNEQFF. CDR3 bases: TGCGCCAGCAGCCTTAGCGGGGGAACTTACAATGAGCAGTTCTTC. The V gene is TRBV5-1, the J gene TRBJ2-1, with 9 bases identical to TRBD2. CDR1 and CDR2 from the germline V gene are SGHRS and YFSETQ. This CDR3 has 15 residues. With V trimmed by 4 bases and J by 4 bases, 6 bases remained unmatched.

This clonotype was observed a handful of times. This chain joins TRBV5-1 and TRBJ2-2; D is unclear. The CDR3 has 15 residues. V was cut by 0 bases and J by 4 bases, with 10 bases left in between. CDR1 is SGHRS, CDR2 YFSETQ, per germline. CDR3 in DNA: TGCGCCAGCAGCTTGGGGATAACGAGCACCGGGGAGCTGTTTTTT. As protein: CASSLGITSTGELFF.

In its sample, this clonotype was seen many times. The CDR3 is CASSYWTVNQPQHF. DNA of the CDR3: TGTGCCAGCAGTTATTGGACAGTCAATCAGCCCCAGCATTTT. The rearrangement joins TRBV28 to TRBJ1-5, with D possibly TRBD1 on 6 matching bases. CDR3 size: 14 residues. Trimming took 4 bases from V and 3 from J, leaving 10 bases between them. CDR1 is MDHEN and CDR2 is SYDVKM in the germline V gene.

The sample holds many counts of this clonotype. The V call is TRBV14, the J call TRBJ2-7; a weak D match, TRBD2 (5 bases). CDR3 length: 13 amino acids. Germline lookup yields CDR1 SGHDN and CDR2 FVKESK. V was pared by 5 bases and J by 7 bases, with 15 bases between. The chain's CDR3 is CASSSSPSGEQYF. CDR3 in DNA: TGTGCCAGCAGCTCCTCCCCATCGGGGGAGCAGTACTTC.

This clonotype occurred many times. The rearrangement uses TRBV29-1 and TRBJ2-1; D is unresolved. This CDR3 has 13 amino acids. Trimming shortened V by 6 bases and J by 5 bases, and 14 bases separated the two germline ends. Germline V gene lookup returns CDR1 SQVTM and CDR2 ANQGSEA. The DNA for the CDR3 is TGCAGCGTAGATCGCCTCCGGGACAATGAGCAGTTCTTC. Its protein product is CSVDRLRDNEQFF.

This clonotype was counted many times. This chain uses TRBV3-1 with TRBJ1-1, with D possibly being TRBD1 (6 bases). The germline CDR1 and CDR2 sequences are LGHDT and YNNKEL (reference sequence). The CDR3 contains 13 residues. V dropped 2 bases and J dropped 6 bases, with 10 bases sitting between them. The CDR3 loop reads CASSQQGRAEAFF. In DNA, the CDR3 is TGTGCCAGCAGCCAACAGGGGAGGGCTGAAGCTTTCTTT.

This rearrangement joins TRBV24-1 to TRBJ2-2; D perhaps matches TRBD2 (5 bases). Germline CDR1 reads KGHDR; CDR2 reads SFDVKD. V was trimmed by 0 bases and J by 4 bases, leaving 17 bases between them. This CDR3 has 18 residues. The CDR3 DNA is TGTGCCACCAGTGATTTGCCCCCTTTTGGAGGAAGCACCGGGGAGCTGTTTTTT. It is translated as CATSDLPPFGGSTGELFF.